Listed here are 5 T cell receptor beta chains from one sample, sequenced in a study of T cell repertoires in cytomegalovirus infection. No cognate antigen is known for these TCRs. Via MiXCR, TCRdb re-called the reads, giving one row per CDR3 protein. The sample includes 50,000 to 65,000 distinct CDR3 sequences, around 20% seen only once; the top ten take under 75%. This specimen consisted of CD8+ T cells from cultured PBMCs, obtained from culture after CMV antigen stimulation. The origin of the receptors is a human donor in good health (CMV status not recorded). Some clones in this sample may be carry-over from other donors' samples.

This clonotype showed up just a few times. The rearrangement joins TRBV19 to TRBJ1-2; 7 bases match TRBD1. The CDR3 loop spans 13 amino acids. V dropped 6 bases and J dropped 2; count of bases not matched to a gene: 3. CDR1 is LNHDA, CDR2 SQIVND, per germline (reference sequence). The CDR3 is CASRPQGNYGYTF. In nucleotides, the CDR3 is TGTGCCAGTAGACCACAGGGGAACTATGGCTACACCTTC. Full variable domain (missing parts from reference TRBV19 and TRBJ1-2): DGGITQSPKYLFRKEGQNVTLSCEQNLNHDAMYWYRQDPGQGLRLIYYSQIVNDFQKGDIAEGYSVSREKKESFPLTVTSAQKNPTAFYLCASRPQGNYGYTFGSGTRLTVV.

This clonotype was counted only a few times. The rearrangement links TRBV15 to TRBJ2-4; no reliable D call. CDR1 is LNHNV and CDR2 is YYDKDF in the germline V gene (reference sequence). The V and J ends lost 3 bases and 9 bases respectively, with 9 bases between them. The length of the CDR3 is 12 residues. The CDR3 is CATSSPTGIQYF. CDR3 nucleotides: TGTGCCACCAGCAGCCCCACGGGCATTCAGTACTTC.

V usage is TRBV5-6 and J usage is TRBJ2-2; no clear D. Between the trimmed V and J ends, which lost 6 bases and 7 bases, there was a span of 13 bases. The CDR3 is 13 residues long. Germline CDR1 SGHDT, CDR2 YYEEEE. CDR3 protein: CASTPYEIGELFF. CDR3 nucleotides: TGTGCCAGCACCCCTTACGAAATCGGGGAGCTGTTTTTT.

The chain links TRBV4-3 to TRBJ2-1; 9 nucleotides align to TRBD2. V shed 4 bases and J 4 bases; nucleotides not matched to a gene: 8. This CDR3 has 16 residues. Germline V gives CDR1 LGHNA, CDR2 YSLEER. The CDR3: CASSPLSGGSYNEQFF. Written as DNA, the CDR3 is TGCGCCAGCAGCCCATTGAGCGGGGGGAGTTACAATGAGCAGTTCTTC.

The chain joins TRBV7-2 to TRBJ2-5; 9 bases are a match to TRBD2. The CDR3 length is 16 residues. Trimming took 3 bases from V and 3 from J; bases not matched to a gene: 8. Germline lookup yields CDR1 SGHTA and CDR2 FQGNSA. The CDR3 spells CASSFPSGETKETQYF. The CDR3 DNA follows: TGTGCCAGCAGCTTCCCTAGCGGGGAGACCAAAGAGACCCAGTACTTC. Using reference TRBV7-2 and TRBJ2-5 for the parts outside the CDR3, the full variable domain is GAGVSQSPSNKVTEKGKDVELRCDPISGHTALYWYRQSLGQGLEFLIYFQGNSAPDKSGLPSDRFSAERTGGSVSTLTIQRTQQEDSAVYLCASSFPSGETKETQYFGPGTRLLVL.